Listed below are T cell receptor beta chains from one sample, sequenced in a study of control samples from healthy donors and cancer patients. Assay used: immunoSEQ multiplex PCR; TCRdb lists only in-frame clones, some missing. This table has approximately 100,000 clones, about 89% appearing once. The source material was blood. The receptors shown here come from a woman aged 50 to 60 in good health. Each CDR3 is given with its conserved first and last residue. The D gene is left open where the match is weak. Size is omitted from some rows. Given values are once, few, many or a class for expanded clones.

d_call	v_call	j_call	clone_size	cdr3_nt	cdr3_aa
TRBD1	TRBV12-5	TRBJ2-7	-	TGTGCTAGTGGAACTGGAACGAGGACAGGCAACTACGAGCAGTACTTC	CASGTGTRTGNYEQYF
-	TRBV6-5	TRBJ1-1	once	TGTGCCAGCAGGGTAGCGATCAGTTACACTGAAGCTTTCTTT	CASRVAISYTEAFF
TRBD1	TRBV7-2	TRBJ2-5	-	TGTGCCAGCAGCTTAGCGGTGGGGACAGCAGAGACCCAGTACTTC	CASSLAVGTAETQYF
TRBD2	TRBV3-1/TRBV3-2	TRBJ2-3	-	TGTGCCAGCAGCCCGACTAGCGGGCACCCCAGGGATACGCAGTATTTT	CASSPTSGHPRDTQYF
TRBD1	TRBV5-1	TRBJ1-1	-	TGCGCCAGCAGCAAAGGACAGGGGGCTGAAGCTTTCTTT	CASSKGQGAEAFF
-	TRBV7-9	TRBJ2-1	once	TGTGCCAGCAGCTTGGGGACGAGGGGTGAGCAGTTCTTC	CASSLGTRGEQFF
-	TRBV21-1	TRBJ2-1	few	TGTGCCAGCAGCGCGACTAGCAACCATGAGCAGTTCTTC	CASSATSNHEQFF
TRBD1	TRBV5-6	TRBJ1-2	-	TGTGCCAGCAGCTACGCACTTATGACAGGGTATTTTGGCTACACCTTC	CASSYALMTGYFGYTF
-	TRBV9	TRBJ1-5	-	TGTGCCAGCAGCGCCGAGGTGGGCAATCAGCCCCAGCATTTT	CASSAEVGNQPQHF
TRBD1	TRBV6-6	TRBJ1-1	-	TGTGCCAGCAGTTCCGTTGGGACAGGGGGCGGGCGGGCTTTCTTT	CASSSVGTGGGRAFF
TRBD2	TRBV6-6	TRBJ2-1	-	TGTGCCAGCAGGCGCGGGGGGGCATATGAGCAGTTCTTC	CASRRGGAYEQFF
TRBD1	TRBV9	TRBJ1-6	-	TGTGCCAGCAGCGCAACAGGGGGCTCCTATAATTCACCCCTCCACTTT	CASSATGGSYNSPLHF
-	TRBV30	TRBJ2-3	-	TGTGCCGGTGGTGGGGGGATGGCAGATACGCAGTATTTT	CAGGGGMADTQYF
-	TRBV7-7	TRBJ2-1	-	TGTGCCAGCAGCGCGTCAGGTGGGACCTACAATGAGCAGTTCTTC	CASSASGGTYNEQFF
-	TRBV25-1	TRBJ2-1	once	TGTGCCAGCAGTAAGGACAAGGGCCGATACAATGAGCAGTTCTTC	CASSKDKGRYNEQFF
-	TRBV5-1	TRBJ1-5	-	TGCGCCAGCATTTGCTGCCAGGTAAGGTTCGAAGGCAATCAGCCCCAGCATTTT	CASICCQVRFEGNQPQHF
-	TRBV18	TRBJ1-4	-	TGTGCCAGCTCACCACTGGGGAGTTCAACTAATGAAAAACTGTTTTTT	CASSPLGSSTNEKLFF
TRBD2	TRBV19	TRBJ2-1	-	TGTGCCAGTAGTATTGAGACTAGCGGGGCTAGCTCCTACAATGAGCAGTTCTTC	CASSIETSGASSYNEQFF
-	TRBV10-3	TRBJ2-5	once	TGTGCCATCAGGGACGGAAGGGTTGGAGAGACCCAGTACTTC	CAIRDGRVGETQYF
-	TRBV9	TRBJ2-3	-	TGTGCCAGCAGTGCAAATCTACTAGGGGGCACAGATACGCAGTATTTT	CASSANLLGGTDTQYF
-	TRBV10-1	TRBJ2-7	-	TGCGCCAGCAGTGAGTCGTTGGGGCGAAACTCCTACGAGCAGTACTTC	CASSESLGRNSYEQYF
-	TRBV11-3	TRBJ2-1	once	TGTGCCAGCAGCTCAGGACGCCGCGCGCCCTACAATGAGCAGTTCTTC	CASSSGRRAPYNEQFF
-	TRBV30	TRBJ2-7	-	TGTGCCTGGACCACAGGGCGTCCCTACGAGCAGTACTTC	CAWTTGRPYEQYF
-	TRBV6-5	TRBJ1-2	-	TGTGCCAGCAGACCTCCTAAGCCCCATGGCTACACCTTC	CASRPPKPHGYTF
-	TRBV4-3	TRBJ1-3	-	TGCGCCAGCAGCCAAGCAAGGGACCGTGGAAACACCATATATTTT	CASSQARDRGNTIYF
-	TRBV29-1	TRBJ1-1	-	TGCAGCGTCGCTGGACTTGGGAACACTGAAGCTTTCTTT	CSVAGLGNTEAFF
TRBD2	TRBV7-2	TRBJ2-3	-	TGTGCCAGCACCCTGGGACTAGCCGGAGCAGATACGCAGTATTTT	CASTLGLAGADTQYF
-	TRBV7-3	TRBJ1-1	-	TGTGCCAGCACCTATCGACACACTGAAGCTTTCTTT	CASTYRHTEAFF
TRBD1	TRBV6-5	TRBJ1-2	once	TGTGCCAGCAGTACCGACAGGGCGAAACGCTACACCTTC	CASSTDRAKRYTF